This is a list of T cell receptor beta chains from one sample in a study of blood T cell repertoires in COVID-19. This table comes from immunoSEQ multiplex PCR, and its TCRdb copy is limited to in-frame clones, with some not included. The sample shows 100,000 or so clones, roughly 87% of them seen only once. Specimen: peripheral blood. These receptors all come from a woman between 45 and 60 years old with COVID-19, enrolled during active disease. The CDR3 runs from the conserved cysteine through the conserved F or W. A D gene is named only where the DNA matches it firmly. A row's size may be missing; if present it is once, few, many or a size class.

>TRBV4-1|NA|NA|TRBJ1-2
CASSQGGGYGYTF
TGCGCCAGCAGCCAAGGAGGGGGCTATGGCTACACCTTC
>TRBV30|NA|NA|TRBJ2-7
CAWSVLEYEQYF
TGTGCCTGGAGTGTACTCGAGTACGAGCAGTACTTC
>TRBV13|NA|once|TRBJ2-1
CASSYPGGGVRGDEQFF
TGTGCCAGCAGCTACCCCGGAGGGGGGGTCAGGGGAGATGAGCAGTTCTTC
>TRBV30|NA|NA|TRBJ2-4
CAWSQGLGIAKNIQYF
TGTGCCTGGAGCCAAGGATTGGGCATAGCCAAAAACATTCAGTACTTC
>TRBV28|NA|NA|TRBJ1-2
CASSLGQGYGYTF
TGTGCCAGCAGTTTAGGGCAGGGGTATGGCTACACCTTC
>TRBV28|NA|NA|TRBJ1-4
CASSRPDSNEKLFF
TGTGCCAGCAGCCGCCCTGACAGTAATGAAAAACTGTTTTTT
>TRBV19|TRBD1|NA|TRBJ2-3
CASSFTGGGTDTQYF
TGTGCCAGTAGCTTCACAGGGGGCGGCACAGATACGCAGTATTTT
>TRBV18|NA|once|TRBJ1-3
CASSPGGTPHGNTIYF
TGTGCCAGCTCACCAGGAGGCACTCCGCATGGAAACACCATATATTTT
>TRBV27|TRBD1|few|TRBJ2-3
CASGGLRGRVTDTQYF
TGTGCCAGCGGGGGCCTCAGGGGGCGGGTCACAGATACGCAGTATTTT
>TRBV5-1|NA|once|TRBJ1-4
CASSAPGVESEKLFF
TGCGCCAGCAGCGCTCCAGGGGTGGAAAGTGAAAAACTGTTTTTT
>TRBV4-1|NA|NA|TRBJ2-2
CASSHLLNTGELFF
TGCGCCAGCAGTCACCTACTGAACACCGGGGAGCTGTTTTTT
>TRBV5-6|NA|NA|TRBJ1-2
CASTRGNNYGYTF
TGTGCCAGCACGCGGGGGAATAACTATGGCTACACCTTC
>TRBV9|NA|NA|TRBJ1-2
CASSVETGGYTF
TGTGCCAGCAGCGTAGAGACGGGGGGCTACACCTTC
>TRBV6-5|NA|NA|TRBJ1-2
CASSPGTPAYGYTF
TGTGCCAGCAGCCCCGGGACACCGGCCTATGGCTACACCTTC
>TRBV25-1|TRBD1|NA|TRBJ2-1
CASSGRDRYNEQFF
TGTGCCAGCAGTGGAAGGGACAGGTACAATGAGCAGTTCTTC
>TRBV6-5|NA|NA|TRBJ1-2
CASSYSGREGGYTF
TGTGCCAGCAGTTACTCCGGCAGGGAGGGTGGCTACACCTTC